These 14 T cell receptor beta chains share one sample of origin, sequenced in a study of blood T cell repertoires in COVID-19. The assay was immunoSEQ multiplex PCR, and TCRdb's table has in-frame clones only and misses some. The sample lists approximately 300,000 clones, around 89% seen once, with around 4% in the top ten. Sequencing input: peripheral blood. The receptors shown here come from a woman between 45 and 60 years old with active or convalescent COVID-19.

The chain carries TRBV28 and TRBJ2-3; 8 bases fit TRBD2. CDR1 is MDHEN and CDR2 is SYDVKM in the germline V gene. The CDR3 totals 16 residues. Trimming took 7 bases from V and 4 from J; bases not matched to a gene: 13. The DNA of the CDR3 is TGTGCCAGCACTAACATCGGCGGGGGGAGGGCAGATACGCAGTATTTT. Its protein product is CASTNIGGGRADTQYF.

V usage is TRBV6-2 or TRBV6-3 and J usage is TRBJ2-5; maybe TRBD1 (6 bases). CDR1 is MNHEY and CDR2 is SVGEGT in the germline V gene. Trimming stripped 4 bases from V and 7 bases from J, with 16 bases between. The CDR3 runs to 14 residues. The DNA for the CDR3 is TGTGCCAGCAGTTCCCCCAGGGGTAAAAGGACCCAGTACTTC. Translation gives CASSSPRGKRTQYF.

V usage is TRBV7-9 and J usage is TRBJ2-2; 8 bases are a match to TRBD1. CDR1 is SEHNR, CDR2 FQNEAQ, per germline (reference sequence). The CDR3 is 16 residues long. V was clipped by 6 bases and J by 4 bases; unmatched bases: 10. The CDR3 loop reads CASSYIGTGGTGELFF. CDR3 DNA: TGTGCCAGCAGTTACATCGGGACAGGCGGCACCGGGGAGCTGTTTTTT.

The gene calls are TRBV19 and TRBJ2-1; TRBD1 agrees at 7 bases. Trimming cost V 5 bases and J 0 bases; bases outside gene matches: 4. This CDR3 spans 15 amino acids. Germline V gives CDR1 LNHDA, CDR2 SQIVND (reference sequence). Written as DNA, the CDR3 is TGTGCCAGTAGTGTAAGACAGGGCTCCTACAATGAGCAGTTCTTC. Translation: CASSVRQGSYNEQFF.

This chain connects TRBV28 to TRBJ2-1, with 7 bases that match TRBD2. The CDR3 has 16 amino acids. Trimming at V came to 3 bases and at J to 6 bases, leaving 11 bases not matched to a gene. Per the germline V gene, CDR1 is MDHEN and CDR2 is SYDVKM. The DNA for the CDR3 is TGTGCCAGCAGTTTGCCCCTCCTGACTAGCCGCAATGAGCAGTTCTTC. Amino acids: CASSLPLLTSRNEQFF.

The chain joins TRBV6-6 to TRBJ2-3, with TRBD1 matching 7 bases. Per the germline V gene, CDR1 is MNHNY and CDR2 is SVGAGI (reference sequence). The CDR3 runs 17 residues. With V trimmed by 5 bases and J by 1 base, 12 bases remained unmatched. The CDR3 coding sequence is TGTGCCAGCAGTCTTTCCTTCGACAGGGCCGGCACAGATACGCAGTATTTT. Translation gives CASSLSFDRAGTDTQYF.

This clone was seen a single time. This chain uses TRBV18 with TRBJ1-5; 7 positions match TRBD1. Per germline, CDR1 KGHSH and CDR2 LQKENI. The CDR3 extends over 15 amino acids. The ends lost 3 bases at V and 7 bases at J; junction bases unmatched: 9. CDR3 amino acids: CASSPIEGGRQPQHF. In DNA form, the CDR3 reads TGTGCCAGCTCACCCATCGAAGGGGGCCGACAGCCCCAGCATTTT.

In DNA, the CDR3 is TGTGCCAGCAGTGAAGTTCATGGAATCGGAGATGAAAAACTGTTTTTT. The encoded protein is CASSEVHGIGDEKLFF. The V gene is TRBV2, the J gene TRBJ1-4; the D is unclear. The CDR3 runs to 16 residues. Germline loops: CDR1 SNHLY, CDR2 FYNNEI. The germline V and J ends were trimmed by 1 base and 6 bases, with 15 bases remaining between them. Full variable domain (rest looked up from reference TRBV2 and TRBJ1-4): EPEVTQTPSHQVTQMGQEVILRCVPISNHLYFYWYRQILGQKVEFLVSFYNNEISEKSEIFDDQFSVERPDGSNFTLKIRSTKLEDSAMYFCASSEVHGIGDEKLFFGSGTQLSVL.

The chain carries TRBV20-1 and TRBJ2-1; TRBD2 agrees at 10 bases. Germline V gives CDR1 DFQATT, CDR2 SNEGSKA (reference sequence). The V and J ends lost 3 bases and 9 bases, in that order; junction bases with no gene match: 8. The CDR3 has 14 residues. CDR3 nucleotides: TGCAGTGCTAGTAGTCTAGCGGGAGCGGGTGAGCAGTTCTTC. Translated, it gives CSASSLAGAGEQFF.

The chain recombines TRBV7-6 with TRBJ2-2, with 7 bases that match TRBD1. V dropped 5 bases and J dropped 2; count of bases not matched to a gene: 8. Germline loops: CDR1 SGHVS, CDR2 FNYEAQ. The length of the CDR3 is 16 residues. DNA for the CDR3: TGTGCCAGCAGCAGCGAGGGACAGATCAACACCGGGGAGCTGTTTTTT. Its protein product is CASSSEGQINTGELFF. Filled out from reference TRBV7-6 and TRBJ2-2, the complete variable domain reads GAGVSQSPRYKVTKRGQDVALRCDPISGHVSLYWYRQALGQGPEFLTYFNYEAQQDKSGLPNDRFSAERPEGSISTLTIQRTEQRDSAMYRCASSSEGQINTGELFFGEGSRLTVL.

The rearrangement joins TRBV5-5 to TRBJ2-5; D may be TRBD1 (6 bases). The CDR3 is 14 amino acids. CDR1 and CDR2 from the germline V gene are SGHKS and YYEKEE (reference sequence). Trimming pared 2 bases from V and 2 bases from J, leaving 10 bases between. The CDR3 sequence is CASSFGRGQETQYF. The CDR3 DNA reads as TGTGCCAGCAGCTTTGGTAGGGGGCAAGAGACCCAGTACTTC.

This clone was seen a few times. The chain links TRBV6-1 to TRBJ2-3, with D possibly matching TRBD2 (5 bases). The CDR3 is 15 residues long. Trimming stripped 6 bases from V and 2 bases from J, with 15 bases between. Germline CDR1 MNHNS, CDR2 SASEGT. This CDR3 reads CASRIAGSTTDTQYF. DNA of the CDR3: TGTGCCAGCAGAATTGCGGGCAGTACCACAGATACGCAGTATTTT.

In DNA, the CDR3 is TGTGCCTGGACGACGGGAACCATGAACACTGAAGCTTTCTTT. Its translation: CAWTTGTMNTEAFF. The rearrangement joins TRBV30 to TRBJ1-1; D uncertain. V was pared by 4 bases and J by 0 bases, with 12 bases between. From germline, CDR1 is GTSNPN and CDR2 SVGIG (reference sequence). This CDR3 is 14 amino acids long.

The chain employs TRBV21-1 and TRBJ2-2; the listed D gene, TRBD2, was not tested against the DNA. TRBV21-1 is classified as a pseudogene. The CDR3 extends over 18 amino acids. The CDR3, as DNA: TGTGCCAGCCCTTACTGGTCCTCCGGGGGTCGTGACACCGGGGAGCTGTTTTTT. Residues: CASPYWSSGGRDTGELFF.